The sequence of this TCR beta chain was determined in a study of blood T cell repertoires in COVID-19. As for the study in general: Researchers got acute and convalescent COVID-19 samples from the United States, Italy and Spain. PBMCs, B-cell-depleted T cells, or T cells were the source of the cDNA or gDNA that made up the material.

Original handling: From reference gene primer amplification, estimates of nucleated cell counts were derived. This table comes from immunoSEQ multiplex PCR, and its TCRdb copy is limited to in-frame clones, with some not included. D and trimming come from the DNA, and the V and J calls and clone size come from that table. The data contain roughly 700,000 clones, 70% to 90% of them singletons. The sample consisted of peripheral blood. This clonotype was sampled from a woman between 18 and 29 years old with acute or convalescent COVID-19.

CDR3 nucleotide sequence: TGCAGCGTTGAAGATTGGGTCGCCAGGGTAACCGGGGATACGCAGTATTTT. Translation: CSVEDWVARVTGDTQYF. The chain uses TRBV29-1 and TRBJ2-3; D is possibly TRBD1 (5 bases). This CDR3 is 17 amino acids long. CDR1 and CDR2 (germline): SQVTM, ANQGSEA. V lost 0 bases and J 6 bases, leaving 22 bases between the germline ends.